The 14 T cell receptor beta chains given below trace back to one sample, sequenced in a study of cytomegalovirus exposure and HLA in healthy donors. Primers: 60 Vbeta forward and 13 Jbeta reverse. Assay used: immunoSEQ multiplex PCR; TCRdb lists only in-frame clones, some missing. The repertoire holds over 200,000 clones, over 65% seen once, with 1.3% in the top ten. Sequencing was performed on PBMCs. The receptors stem from a human donor in good health.

The V and J genes are TRBV18 and TRBJ2-5, with 12 bases aligning to TRBD1. Germline V lookup: CDR1 KGHSH, CDR2 LQKENI. The CDR3 covers 15 residues. The V and J ends lost 6 bases and 5 bases, in that order; junction bases with no gene match: 7. CDR3 bases: TGTGCCAGCTCGCAGGGACAGGGGGCTCTGGAGACCCAGTACTTC. Its protein is CASSQGQGALETQYF.

The CDR3 DNA reads as TGTGCCAGCAGTTGGGACAGGGCTAACTATGGCTACACCTTC. This translates into CASSWDRANYGYTF. The chain couples TRBV7-8 to TRBJ1-2, with 9 bases matching TRBD1. CDR1 is SGHVS, CDR2 FQNEAQ, per germline. The CDR3 extends over 14 amino acids. J lost 0 bases, V lost 6 bases, and 2 bases had no gene match.

V usage is TRBV7-9 and J usage is TRBJ2-7, with 9 positions matching TRBD2. The CDR3 has 14 residues. The germline V gene has CDR1 SEHNR and CDR2 FQNEAQ (reference sequence). Losses at the gene ends were 5 bases for V and 3 bases for J; bases not matched to a gene: 5. Written as DNA, the CDR3 is TGTGCCAGCAGCCCTGGACTAGCGAGCTACGAGCAGTACTTC. Translation gives CASSPGLASYEQYF.

The gene calls are TRBV2 and TRBJ2-5, with TRBD2 identical over 10 bases. The CDR3 covers 16 residues. CDR1 SNHLY and CDR2 FYNNEI come from the germline V gene. Unmatched junction bases numbered 9, after V lost 6 bases and J lost 2 bases. CDR3 region: CASRSAGGIFQETQYF. The CDR3 DNA reads TGTGCCAGCAGATCAGCGGGGGGGATATTTCAAGAGACCCAGTACTTC.

J is TRBJ1-1 and V is TRBV6-5; tentative D call: TRBD1 (5 bases). CDR1 MNHEY and CDR2 SVGAGI come from the germline V gene. V shed 6 bases and J shed 4 bases, with 18 bases lying between them. This CDR3 spans 15 amino acids. CDR3 sequence: CASRPRRALGTEAFF. In DNA form, the CDR3 reads TGTGCCAGCAGACCTCGCAGGGCCTTGGGCACTGAAGCTTTCTTT.

J is TRBJ2-5 and V is TRBV7-2; the D is unclear. The CDR3 has 12 residues. Germline values: CDR1 SGHTA, CDR2 FQGNSA. The V end lost 5 bases, the J end lost 5 bases, and 9 bases lay between the germline ends. This chain's CDR3 is CASSPLRETQYF. CDR3 nucleotide sequence: TGTGCCAGCAGCCCGCTGCGGGAGACCCAGTACTTC.

This rearrangement joins TRBV5-6 to TRBJ1-2; D is undetermined. The CDR3 contains 16 residues. Germline V lookup: CDR1 SGHDT, CDR2 YYEEEE. The V end was cut by 1 base, the J end by 8 bases, with 21 bases between. The CDR3 DNA follows: TGTGCCAGCAGCTTGAGGTGGCGACCCGGAGTGCGGGGCTACACCTTC. It translates to CASSLRWRPGVRGYTF. Based on the CDR3 plus reference TRBV5-6 and TRBJ1-2, the full variable domain is DAGVTQSPTHLIKTRGQQVTLRCSPKSGHDTVSWYQQALGQGPQFIFQYYEEEERQRGNFPDRFSGHQFPNYSSELNVNALLLGDSALYLCASSLRWRPGVRGYTFGSGTRLTVV.

This chain links TRBV9 with TRBJ1-4; D not certain. The V gene lost 0 bases and the J gene lost 7 bases, with 10 bases spanning the gap. CDR1 is SGDLS and CDR2 is YYNGEE in the germline V gene. The CDR3 has 14 residues. Here the CDR3 reads CASSVDSFGEKLFF. Written as DNA, the CDR3 is TGTGCCAGCAGCGTAGATTCCTTCGGTGAAAAACTGTTTTTT. The entire variable domain, with the rest obtained from reference TRBV9 and TRBJ1-4, is as follows: DSGVTQTPKHLITATGQRVTLRCSPRSGDLSVYWYQQSLDQGLQFLIQYYNGEERAKGNILERFSAQQFPDLHSELNLSSLELGDSALYFCASSVDSFGEKLFFGSGTQLSVL.

The CDR3 spells CASRAHDTLSSAYGYTF. CDR3 coding DNA: TGTGCCAGCAGGGCTCACGACACGCTGAGCTCTGCCTATGGCTACACCTTC. The gene calls are TRBV27 and TRBJ1-2; D call uncertain. Trimming took off 6 bases at V and 4 bases at J, with 24 bases between the two ends. This CDR3 contains 17 residues. CDR1 is MNHEY, CDR2 SMNVEV, per germline (reference sequence).

The J gene is TRBJ2-5, the V gene TRBV6-5; 7 bases are a match to TRBD1. Trimming at V came to 6 bases and at J to 2 bases, leaving 3 bases not matched to a gene. Germline V lookup: CDR1 MNHEY, CDR2 SVGAGI. The CDR3 covers 13 residues. The CDR3 bases are TGTGCCAGCAGGCGACAGGGACAAGAGACCCAGTACTTC. Its protein is CASRRQGQETQYF.

This clone is medium-sized by share. The identical CDR3 is also encoded by other nucleotide sequences in the sample. The gene calls are TRBV25-1 and TRBJ1-1; possibly TRBD1 for D (5 bases). Germline V gene data show CDR1 as MGHDK and CDR2 as SYGVNS. Deletions cut 2 bases from V and 4 bases from J, with 14 bases between. This CDR3 has 15 residues. DNA of the CDR3: TGTGCCAGCAGTGAAGAAAGGCAGGGCGGCACTGAAGCTTTCTTT. Translated, it gives CASSEERQGGTEAFF.

The rearrangement uses TRBV6-5 and TRBJ2-1; 9 bases map to TRBD1. Germline CDR1 and CDR2: MNHEY and SVGAGI. The CDR3 has 15 residues. V shed 4 bases, J shed 3 bases, and the junction held 4 bases outside the gene matches. In DNA, the CDR3 is TGTGCCAGCAGTTCCGACAGGGGGTACTACAATGAGCAGTTCTTC. Protein sequence: CASSSDRGYYNEQFF.

CDR3 nucleotides: TGCAGCGTTGTATCTAGCGGAAGATACAATGAGCAGTTCTTC. This translates into CSVVSSGRYNEQFF. This chain uses TRBV29-1 with TRBJ2-1, with 7 bases fitting TRBD2. CDR1 SQVTM and CDR2 ANQGSEA come from the germline V gene. The V gene end was trimmed by 4 bases and the J gene end by 4 bases; junction bases not matched to a gene: 7. The CDR3 has 14 amino acids.

The chain is built from TRBV7-9 and TRBJ1-2; tentative D call: TRBD1 (5 bases). This CDR3 is built from 13 residues. Trimming left V 5 bases short and J 5 bases short, with 12 bases between. The germline V gene has CDR1 SEHNR and CDR2 FQNEAQ (reference sequence). As DNA, the CDR3 is TGTGCCAGCAGCGCGCCACAGGCTTATGGCTACACCTTC. Protein product: CASSAPQAYGYTF.